The 15 T cell receptor beta chains below all came from one sample that was sequenced in a study of cytomegalovirus exposure and HLA in healthy donors. Researchers ran the PCR with 60 Vbeta and 13 Jbeta primers. Method: immunoSEQ multiplex PCR; TCRdb's copy keeps in-frame clones and lacks some. This sample has roughly 68,000 clones, with roughly 75% found just once. Source material: PBMCs. These receptor sequences come from a woman aged 25 to 39 in good health and CMV-seropositive.

With regard to this clone: Other DNA sequences in the same sample also yield this CDR3. The chain links TRBV18 to TRBJ1-1; 8 bases line up with TRBD1. The V gene's germline CDR1 is KGHSH and CDR2 LQKENI. V dropped 3 bases and J dropped 5; count of bases not matched to a gene: 5. The CDR3 has 14 amino acids. The CDR3: CASSPGQGGTEAFF. The CDR3 DNA follows: TGTGCCAGCTCACCCGGACAGGGAGGTACTGAAGCTTTCTTT.

The chain recombines TRBV4-2 with TRBJ2-7; TRBD1 aligns across 10 bases. The V and J ends lost 0 bases and 5 bases, in that order; junction bases with no gene match: 10. The CDR3 has 17 amino acids. CDR1 and CDR2 (germline): LGHNA, YNFKEQ. CDR3 sequence reads: CASSQEVPGQGSNEQYF. CDR3 bases: TGTGCCAGCAGCCAAGAGGTTCCGGGACAGGGGTCCAACGAGCAGTACTTC.

The V call is TRBV4-1, the J call TRBJ2-3; the match to TRBD2 covers 9 bases. Germline assignment: CDR1 MGHRA and CDR2 YSYEKL. V shed 2 bases, J shed 2 bases, and the junction held 2 bases outside the gene matches. CDR3 length equals 15 residues. This CDR3 is CASSQWTSATDTQYF. The CDR3, as DNA: TGCGCCAGCAGCCAATGGACTAGCGCCACAGATACGCAGTATTTT.

The V and J genes are TRBV5-1 and TRBJ2-6, with TRBD2 identical over 7 bases. CDR1 and CDR2 from the germline V gene are SGHRS and YFSETQ. Germline trimming cut 4 bases from V and 4 bases from J; bases unmatched to any gene: 11. The CDR3 spans 17 residues. In nucleotides, the CDR3 is TGCGCCAGCAGCGGGGGGGGACTTCGCGCGGGGGCCAACGTCCTGACTTTC. The encoded protein is CASSGGGLRAGANVLTF.

Worth noting for this clone: One junction end disagrees with the germline gene, perhaps due to a read error. V gene TRBV6-1 combines with J gene TRBJ2-3, with D possibly being TRBD2 (6 bases). Germline values: CDR1 MNHNS, CDR2 SASEGT. CDR3 length: 11 amino acids. The CDR3 sequence: CASSHSSSANF. Written as DNA, the CDR3 is TGTGCCAGCAGCCATTCTTCTAGCGCAAATTTT.

This rearrangement joins TRBV7-8 to TRBJ2-7, with TRBD1 identical over 7 bases. The CDR3 is made up of 14 amino acids. V was clipped by 2 bases and J by 3 bases; unmatched bases: 4. Per germline, CDR1 SGHVS and CDR2 FQNEAQ. The CDR3 DNA reads as TGTGCCAGCAGCTTACGACAGGGATACTACGAGCAGTACTTC. Protein product: CASSLRQGYYEQYF.

The chain employs TRBV6-5 and TRBJ2-2; D is ambiguous. The V gene lost 6 bases and the J gene lost 6 bases, with 8 bases spanning the gap. CDR1 is MNHEY and CDR2 is SVGAGI in the germline V gene. The length of the CDR3 is 12 residues. DNA of the CDR3: TGTGCCAGCAGCCTACGTGCCGGGGAGCTGTTTTTT. Its protein product is CASSLRAGELFF.

The chain is built from TRBV11-2 and TRBJ2-2, with a weak D call TRBD1 (5 bases). This CDR3 spans 14 amino acids. Per germline, CDR1 SGHAT and CDR2 FQNNGV. Trimming removed 0 bases at V and 4 bases at J, with 6 bases between. This chain's CDR3 is CASSLDRGTGELFF. CDR3 DNA: TGTGCCAGCAGCTTAGATAGGGGCACCGGGGAGCTGTTTTTT.

This clone appeared once. J is TRBJ2-1 and V is TRBV30; 7 bases match TRBD2. This CDR3 comprises 20 residues. V gave up 2 bases and J gave up 3 bases; unmatched junction bases: 22. Germline CDR1 reads GTSNPN; CDR2 reads SVGIG (reference sequence). The DNA of the CDR3 is TGTGCCTGGAGTTCCGTACAGCGGGAAACTAGTCGGGGAATCTACAATGAGCAGTTCTTC. Amino acid sequence: CAWSSVQRETSRGIYNEQFF.

The chain recombines TRBV18 with TRBJ2-7, with a tentative D call TRBD1 (5 bases). With 3 bases removed from V and 0 bases from J, the gap between germline ends came to 12 bases. Germline assignment: CDR1 KGHSH and CDR2 LQKENI. The CDR3 has 15 residues. DNA of the CDR3: TGTGCCAGCTCACCGGGCAGGGCTGTCTCCTACGAGCAGTACTTC. It codes for CASSPGRAVSYEQYF.

The V gene is TRBV6-1, the J gene TRBJ1-2, with 10 bases that match TRBD1. There are 15 residues in the CDR3. J gave up 1 base and V 6 bases, and 5 bases lay outside the gene matches. Germline CDR1 reads MNHNS; CDR2 reads SASEGT. This chain's CDR3 is CASSAGTGVNYGYTF. The DNA for the CDR3 is TGTGCCAGCAGCGCCGGGACAGGGGTTAACTATGGCTACACCTTC.

The chain employs TRBV9 and TRBJ2-5; 11 bases match TRBD1. Germline CDR1 reads SGDLS; CDR2 reads YYNGEE. Trimming at V came to 2 bases and at J to 2 bases, leaving 2 bases not matched to a gene. CDR3 size: 15 residues. The DNA for the CDR3 is TGTGCCAGCAGCGTTGGGACAGGGGGACAAGAGACCCAGTACTTC. This codes for CASSVGTGGQETQYF.

This clone is a singleton in its sample. The V and J genes are TRBV6-5 and TRBJ2-5; 7 nucleotides line up with TRBD1. Germline V gene sequence: CDR1 MNHEY, CDR2 SVGAGI. CDR3 size: 14 residues. The V and J ends lost 5 bases and 3 bases, in that order; junction bases with no gene match: 6. CDR3 DNA sequence: TGTGCCAGCAGTAACAGGGGTCAAAAAGAGACCCAGTACTTC. Residues: CASSNRGQKETQYF.

This chain joins TRBV27 and TRBJ2-7; the D gene is possibly TRBD1 (5 bases). The germline CDR1 and CDR2 sequences are MNHEY and SMNVEV (reference sequence). This CDR3 spans 13 amino acids. V was pared by 0 bases and J by 6 bases, with 9 bases between. CDR3 coding DNA: TGTGCCAGCAGTTTATCGTCTAGGGGCGAGCAGTACTTC. Translation: CASSLSSRGEQYF.

The chain carries TRBV29-1 and TRBJ2-7; 9 bases match TRBD2. The germline V gene has CDR1 SQVTM and CDR2 ANQGSEA. This CDR3 has 12 amino acids. V dropped 2 bases and J dropped 5; count of bases not matched to a gene: 1. The chain's CDR3 is CSVEIAGDEQYF. For the CDR3, the DNA is TGCAGCGTTGAAATAGCGGGAGACGAGCAGTACTTC.